Listed below are T cell receptor beta chains from one sample, sequenced in a study of cytomegalovirus exposure and HLA in healthy donors. Sequencing used immunoSEQ multiplex PCR; TCRdb keeps in-frame clones, though not all of them. There are 140,000 to 150,000 clones in the sample; 80% occur only once, and 4.5% lies in the top ten. Specimen: PBMCs. The receptor source for this set is a middle-aged man in good health and CMV-seronegative. CDR3s leave out the opening cysteine and the closing phenylalanine or tryptophan. Each record gives: CDR3 protein, J gene, V gene.

ASRRGGLQGDEQF TRBJ2-1 TRBV19
AWSTDSTDTQY TRBJ2-3 TRBV30
ASSLPSEGNTEAF TRBJ1-1 TRBV28
ASTGDSGNTIY TRBJ1-3 TRBV2
ASSKGTGRGEQY TRBJ2-7 TRBV19
ASSQGTGVSSYEQY TRBJ2-7 TRBV4-1
ASSTRTGSNTGELF TRBJ2-2 TRBV5-8
ASSLGSGGPVGYGYT TRBJ1-2 TRBV5-1
ASSGKGTAYGYT TRBJ1-2 TRBV2
ATSRDQRGFDEQY TRBJ2-7 TRBV15
ASSLKDRGYEQY TRBJ2-7 TRBV27
ASSLIRVDEQY TRBJ2-7 TRBV11-2
ASGRGTASYEQY TRBJ2-7 TRBV5-4
ASSSRDSYGYT TRBJ1-2 TRBV7-8
ASSLRGPGDTQY TRBJ2-3 TRBV5-8
ASTPGGGNQPQH TRBJ1-5 TRBV11-2
ASRGLNTEAF TRBJ1-1 TRBV19
SVARRINTYEQY TRBJ2-7 TRBV29-1
ASRRGRGNQPQH TRBJ1-5 TRBV6-7
ASSDGTIGYT TRBJ1-2 TRBV6-1
ASSERDRGHTGELF TRBJ2-2 TRBV6-1
ASGRVGQGASEQF TRBJ2-1 TRBV6-5
ATSRDSLVGGNQPQH TRBJ1-5 TRBV15
ASSQGSQETQY TRBJ2-5 TRBV4-2
ASSLSTKSQY TRBJ2-3 TRBV7-6
ASSRDGTVNEKLF TRBJ1-4 TRBV7-9
ASSLESRGAKNIQY TRBJ2-4 TRBV7-9
ATWTGGNQPQH TRBJ1-5 TRBV10-3
ASSQSATGGNTYEQY TRBJ2-7 TRBV4-3
ASKEARSYEQY TRBJ2-7 TRBV5-1
ASSSDRAYEQY TRBJ2-7 TRBV6-6
ASSSGGRTPLH TRBJ1-6 TRBV5-6
ASSPGGSSYEQY TRBJ2-7 TRBV6-1
ASSLASGDYGYT TRBJ1-2 TRBV7-8
ASSHSQGGEF TRBJ2-1 TRBV13
ASSLAAGGRRTEAF TRBJ1-1 TRBV5-1
ASSSGLDNEQF TRBJ2-1 TRBV18
ASSLDGAGNTIY TRBJ1-3 TRBV5-1
ASSLTGRSTEAF TRBJ1-1 TRBV9
ASSLGSGTTSTDTQY TRBJ2-3 TRBV5-1
ANAFRGQGTEAF TRBJ1-1 TRBV4-1
ASTPGASVTDTQY TRBJ2-3 TRBV7-2